The 26 T cell receptor beta chains below were found in one sample sequenced in a study of blood T cells in healthy people across ages. PCR was performed a second time for about 7 to 12 cycles using a sample-barcoded 5' primer and a J-beta primer mix. One entry per CDR3 protein, called by TCRdb with MiXCR from the 5' RACE reads. The repertoire consists of hundreds of thousands of distinct CDR3 sequences, with over 45% occurring once and the leading ten covering around 20%. Sequenced input: blood. The receptors were sampled from a man aged 25 to 45 in good health.

This chain connects TRBV3-1 to TRBJ2-1; 11 bases fit TRBD2. The last part of the DNA fits TRBJ2-7 better; the J call may be wrong. This CDR3 region has 16 residues. The germline V gene has CDR1 LGHDT and CDR2 YNNKEL (reference sequence). CDR3 nucleotides: TGTGCCAGCAGCCCCCAAGGGACTAGCGGCTACAATGAGCAGTACTTC. This gives the protein CASSPQGTSGYNEQYF.

This clonotype was detected a few times. With a much larger clone just one base away, this may be a read error. The gene calls are TRBV6-2 or TRBV6-3 and TRBJ2-7; no firm D call. Germline CDR1 is MNHEY and CDR2 is SVGEGT. The CDR3 runs 14 residues. Trimming took off 2 bases at V and 2 bases at J, with 10 bases between the two ends. Written as DNA, the CDR3 is TGTGCCAGCAGTTACCACGACTGGGCCTACGAGCAGTACTTC. The encoded protein is CASSYHDWAYEQYF.

This clonotype was counted between two and nine times. The gene calls are TRBV7-2 and TRBJ2-1, with D perhaps being TRBD1 or TRBD2 (6 bases each). Trimming stripped 5 bases from V and 6 bases from J, with 17 bases between. This CDR3 spans 15 amino acids. The germline V gene has CDR1 SGHTA and CDR2 FQGNSA. This CDR3 reads CASSPGAGVFNEQFF. For the CDR3, the DNA is TGTGCCAGCAGCCCGGGGGCAGGGGTCTTCAATGAGCAGTTCTTC.

This chain connects TRBV9 to TRBJ1-2, with a tentative D call TRBD1 (5 bases). Trimming stripped 1 base from V and 8 bases from J, with 12 bases between. CDR1 is SGDLS, CDR2 YYNGEE, per germline. The CDR3 runs 13 residues. CDR3 bases: TGTGCCAGCAGCGTACAGGGCCGGGGAGGCTACACCTTC. It is translated as CASSVQGRGGYTF.

This clonotype is a singleton in its sample. This chain links TRBV20-1 with TRBJ1-1; 12 bases map to TRBD1. The germline gives CDR1 DFQATT, CDR2 SNEGSKA (reference sequence). V lost 2 bases to trimming and J lost 10 bases; unmatched junction nucleotides: 8. This CDR3 is built from 14 residues. CDR3 sequence (DNA): TGCAGTGCTAGACTGGGACAGGGGGCAAGGGGAGCTTTCTTT. This codes for CSARLGQGARGAFF.

The chain employs TRBV9 and TRBJ2-7; D ambiguous. The V gene's germline CDR1 is SGDLS and CDR2 YYNGEE. CDR3 length: 14 amino acids. Trimming took 0 bases from V and 0 from J, leaving 7 bases between them. The CDR3 region has the DNA TGTGCCAGCAGCGTAGGTGAAGACTCCTACGAGCAGTACTTC. It is translated as CASSVGEDSYEQYF. The variable domain in full, completed from reference TRBV9 and TRBJ2-7, reads DSGVTQTPKHLITATGQRVTLRCSPRSGDLSVYWYQQSLDQGLQFLIQYYNGEERAKGNILERFSAQQFPDLHSELNLSSLELGDSALYFCASSVGEDSYEQYFGPGTRLTVT.

This clonotype was detected only a few times. This chain connects TRBV19 to TRBJ2-6; D ambiguous. The CDR3 totals 14 residues. V was trimmed by 5 bases and J by 4 bases, leaving 9 bases between them. Germline loops: CDR1 LNHDA, CDR2 SQIVND (reference sequence). In DNA, the CDR3 is TGTGCCAGTAGTTTTAGAGCGGGGGCCAACGTCCTGACTTTC. The encoded protein is CASSFRAGANVLTF.

The rearrangement joins TRBV6-2 or TRBV6-3 to TRBJ1-1, with unresolved D. Germline V gene sequence: CDR1 MNHEY, CDR2 SVGEGT. V shed 5 bases and J shed 3 bases, with 16 bases lying between them. The CDR3 contains 15 residues. Here the CDR3 reads CASSGAQASDTEAFF. The CDR3 region has the DNA TGTGCCAGCAGTGGAGCCCAGGCTTCGGACACTGAAGCTTTCTTT.

V is TRBV20-1 and J is TRBJ2-3; TRBD2 might be the D (5 bases). Germline V CDR1 and CDR2: DFQATT, SNEGSKA (reference sequence). The V and J ends lost 4 bases and 2 bases respectively, with 10 bases between them. The CDR3 spans 13 residues. CDR3: CSATSGLTDTQYF. The CDR3 region has the DNA TGCAGTGCTACCAGCGGTCTCACAGATACGCAGTATTTT.

This chain connects TRBV10-2 to TRBJ1-2, with a possible D match to TRBD1 (5 bases). Trimming took 4 bases from V and 2 from J, leaving 14 bases between them. The germline V gene encodes CDR1 WSHSY and CDR2 SAAADI. The CDR3 consists of 15 residues. The CDR3 protein is CASSGGGAVNYGYTF. In nucleotides, the CDR3 is TGCGCCAGCAGTGGGGGCGGGGCGGTCAACTATGGCTACACCTTC.

In its sample, this clonotype was seen a few times. The chain couples TRBV29-1 to TRBJ2-1, with 11 bases lining up with TRBD2. This CDR3 comprises 14 residues. The germline V gene encodes CDR1 SQVTM and CDR2 ANQGSEA. The V segment lost 7 bases and the J segment 3 bases; nucleotides outside the gene matches: 5. CDR3 coding DNA: TGCAGCGCCCAGACTAGCGGGATCTACAATGAGCAGTTCTTC. Translating gives CSAQTSGIYNEQFF.

Regarding this clonotype: No DNA is shown, since the ends of the CDR3 on it are uncertain; the CDR3 is the one TCRdb lists. This chain links TRBV29-1 with TRBJ1-2. CDR1 is SQVTM, CDR2 ANQGSEA, per germline. The CDR3 is 11 amino acids long, termini counted. CDR3 protein: CSARDYYGCTF.

V usage is TRBV29-1 and J usage is TRBJ2-5; D call uncertain. Near its end, the DNA agrees better with TRBJ2-7, so the J call may be wrong. Germline V CDR1 and CDR2: SQVTM, ANQGSEA. The CDR3 is 15 residues long. This chain's CDR3 is CSVEVIYQSTYEQYF. In DNA form, the CDR3 reads TGCAGCGTTGAAGTAATCTACCAATCAACCTACGAGCAGTACTTC.

The chain links TRBV14 to TRBJ2-1, with 9 bases identical to TRBD1. The trim removed 4 bases at V and 4 bases at J, leaving 5 bases unmatched. Germline loops: CDR1 SGHDN, CDR2 FVKESK. The CDR3 has 15 residues. This chain's CDR3 is CASSPGQGLYNEQFF. CDR3 bases: TGTGCCAGCAGCCCAGGACAGGGGTTATACAATGAGCAGTTCTTC.

The genes are TRBV3-1 and TRBJ1-6, with D possibly being TRBD1 (5 bases). Per germline, CDR1 LGHDT and CDR2 YNNKEL (reference sequence). The CDR3 consists of 18 residues. V was clipped by 0 bases and J by 1 base, with 13 bases between them. The CDR3 nucleotides are TGTGCCAGCAGCCAAGATGGGGCAGGGTCGTCCTATAATTCACCCCTCCACTTT. Its translation: CASSQDGAGSSYNSPLHF.

The chain combines TRBV20-1 with TRBJ1-4, with D tentatively TRBD1 (5 bases). V was cut by 7 bases and J by 5 bases, with 17 bases left in between. CDR1 and CDR2 from the germline V gene are DFQATT and SNEGSKA (reference sequence). The CDR3 has 14 residues. The CDR3: CSVPRGPMNEKLFF. The DNA for the CDR3 is TGCAGTGTCCCGAGGGGACCGATGAATGAAAAACTGTTTTTT.

This clonotype was observed a single time. This chain connects TRBV20-1 to TRBJ2-7, with 7 nucleotides matching TRBD2. V dropped 0 bases and J dropped 1; count of bases not matched to a gene: 12. Germline V gives CDR1 DFQATT, CDR2 SNEGSKA (reference sequence). This CDR3 has 17 amino acids. The CDR3 is CSARDHWAGASSYEQYF. The CDR3 region has the DNA TGCAGTGCTAGAGATCACTGGGCGGGAGCGAGTTCCTACGAGCAGTACTTC.

This chain's CDR3 is CASSSRVGVGKNIQYF. The CDR3, as DNA: TGTGCCAGCAGCTCCCGGGTAGGAGTCGGCAAAAACATTCAGTACTTC. This chain uses TRBV7-2 with TRBJ2-4; D unresolved. This CDR3 has 16 amino acids. V dropped 4 bases and J dropped 3 bases, with 16 bases sitting between them. CDR1 and CDR2 from the germline V gene are SGHTA and FQGNSA.

On this clonotype itself: A read error may produce the germline difference seen at one junction end. The V call is TRBV14, the J call TRBJ1-2, with TRBD1 identical over 11 bases. Germline-derived CDR1 and CDR2 are SGHDN and FVKESK. The CDR3 totals 17 residues. The CDR3 nucleotides read TGTGCCAGCAGCCAGCAATCAGGGACAGGGGGAATCTATGGCTACACCTTT. Translation gives CASSQQSGTGGIYGYTF.

About this clonotype: This clone may be a read error of a much larger clone one base away. J is TRBJ1-1 and V is TRBV6-6; D not resolved. This CDR3 contains 15 residues. Per the germline V gene, CDR1 is MNHNY and CDR2 is SVGAGI (reference sequence). The CDR3 loop reads CARSYSPDLNTEAFF. CDR3 bases: TGTGCCCGCAGTTACTCGCCCGACTTGAACACTGAAGCTTTCTTT.

This clonotype was counted between two and nine times. The J gene is TRBJ2-1, the V gene TRBV11-2, with D perhaps matching TRBD2 (6 bases). The CDR3 runs to 14 residues. Trimming stripped 3 bases from V and 6 bases from J, with 12 bases between. In germline, CDR1 is SGHAT, CDR2 FQNNGV. Here the CDR3 reads CASSFRAGSNEQFF. The CDR3 DNA is TGTGCCAGCAGCTTCCGGGCGGGGAGCAATGAGCAGTTCTTC.

The chain employs TRBV19 and TRBJ1-2; tentative D call: TRBD1 (5 bases). The length of the CDR3 is 13 residues. Trimming shortened V by 7 bases and J by 4 bases, and 13 bases separated the two germline ends. CDR1 is LNHDA and CDR2 is SQIVND in the germline V gene (reference sequence). CDR3: CASKWGEGYGYTF. DNA of the CDR3: TGTGCCAGTAAATGGGGCGAAGGCTATGGCTACACCTTC.

The chain links TRBV4-3 to TRBJ2-3; maybe TRBD2 (6 bases). The V end was cut by 0 bases, the J end by 1 base, with 14 bases between. This CDR3 is built from 17 residues. In germline, CDR1 is LGHNA, CDR2 YSLEER. The DNA of the CDR3 is TGCGCCAGCAGCCAAGAGGGGCAGCGGGCCGGCACAGATACGCAGTATTTT. This codes for CASSQEGQRAGTDTQYF.

This clonotype was detected a few times. The chain carries TRBV12-3 or TRBV12-4 and TRBJ1-5, with 7 positions matching TRBD1. The CDR3 sequence is 14 residues long. Unmatched junction bases numbered 7, after V lost 6 bases and J lost 5 bases. CDR3 loop: CASRRQGADQPQHF. The CDR3 nucleotides read TGTGCCAGCAGGCGACAGGGAGCCGATCAGCCCCAGCATTTT.

The chain joins TRBV6-5 to TRBJ1-6; no clear D gene. CDR1 and CDR2 from the germline V gene are MNHEY and SVGAGI. V lost 0 bases, J lost 6 bases, and 12 bases lay in between. CDR3 size: 16 residues. CDR3 bases: TGTGCCAGCAGTTACTCTGGGAGTGTTGGTAATTCACCCCTCCACTTT. Its protein is CASSYSGSVGNSPLHF.

The chain couples TRBV5-1 to TRBJ1-1, with 8 positions matching TRBD1. CDR1 and CDR2 (germline): SGHRS, YFSETQ. This CDR3 contains 14 residues. The V gene end was trimmed by 4 bases and the J gene end by 7 bases; junction bases not matched to a gene: 9. CDR3 residues: CASSVTGERIEAFF. As DNA, the CDR3 is TGCGCCAGCAGCGTGACAGGGGAAAGGATTGAAGCTTTCTTT.